This T cell receptor beta chain emerged from a study of regulatory T cells in long-lasting Graves disease. The CDR3 is 17 residues long. Trimming shortened V by 0 bases and J by 1 base, and 15 bases separated the two germline ends. The germline gives CDR1 MGHRA, CDR2 YSYEKL. This clonotype was seen repeatedly, ten times or more. What it binds is unknown. Whole-study findings and limits: Favoring TRBV28, TRBJ1-2 and TRBJ2-5 was a feature seen in persistent disease. Persistent Graves' patients showed a TCR diversity that was lower than that of newly diagnosed ones.

Assembly of TCR beta libraries relied on iRepertoire HTBI primers together with Arm-PCR of CDR3 regions. From the multiplex PCR reads, TCRdb called clonotypes with MiXCR, one entry per CDR3 protein. The table has more than 300,000 distinct CDR3 sequences, roughly a sixth seen once. Stated time point: newly diagnosed GD, antithyroid drugs for less than 3 months. RNA from PBMCs was the source of the TCR library. The TCR originated in a female donor with Graves disease. V gene TRBV4-1 combines with J gene TRBJ2-5, with a tentative D call TRBD2 (6 bases). The sequencing here drew on peripheral blood mononuclear cells (PBMCs), taken at new diagnosis, from a patient treated with antithyroid drugs. DNA for the CDR3: TGCGCCAGCAGCCAAGACGAAACGGGACTCGGCCAAGAGACCCAGTACTTC. This sequence encodes CASSQDETGLGQETQYF.